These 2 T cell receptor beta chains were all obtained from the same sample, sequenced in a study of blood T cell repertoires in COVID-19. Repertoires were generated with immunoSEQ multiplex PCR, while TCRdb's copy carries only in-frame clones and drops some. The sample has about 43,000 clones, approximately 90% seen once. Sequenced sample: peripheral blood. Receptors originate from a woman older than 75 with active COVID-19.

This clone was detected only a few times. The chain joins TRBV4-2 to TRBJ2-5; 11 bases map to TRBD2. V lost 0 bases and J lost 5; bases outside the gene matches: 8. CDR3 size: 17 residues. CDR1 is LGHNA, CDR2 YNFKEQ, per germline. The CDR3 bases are TGTGCCAGCAGCCAAGATGGCCTAGCGGGGGGTCTGGAGACCCAGTACTTC. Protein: CASSQDGLAGGLETQYF.

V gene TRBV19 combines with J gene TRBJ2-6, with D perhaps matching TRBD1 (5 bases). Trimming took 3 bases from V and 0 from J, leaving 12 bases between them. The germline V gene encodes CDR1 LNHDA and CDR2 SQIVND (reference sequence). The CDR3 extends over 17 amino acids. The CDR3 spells CASSIGRVSSGANVLTF. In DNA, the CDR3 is TGTGCCAGTAGTATCGGCAGGGTGAGCTCTGGGGCCAACGTCCTGACTTTC.